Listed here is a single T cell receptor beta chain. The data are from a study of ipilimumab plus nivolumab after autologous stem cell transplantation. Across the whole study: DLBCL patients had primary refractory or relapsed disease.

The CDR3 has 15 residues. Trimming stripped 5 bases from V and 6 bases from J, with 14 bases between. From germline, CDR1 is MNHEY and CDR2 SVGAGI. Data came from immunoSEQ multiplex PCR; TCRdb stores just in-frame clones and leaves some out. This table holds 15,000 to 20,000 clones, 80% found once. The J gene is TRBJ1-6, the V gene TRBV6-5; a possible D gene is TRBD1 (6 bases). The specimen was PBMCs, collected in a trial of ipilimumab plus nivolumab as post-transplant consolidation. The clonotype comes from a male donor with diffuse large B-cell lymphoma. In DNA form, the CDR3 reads TGTGCCAGCAGTCCCTCCGGGACATTTAATTCACCCCTCCACTTT. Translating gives CASSPSGTFNSPLHF.